The 8 T cell receptor beta chains in this list originate from one sample, sequenced in a study of cytomegalovirus exposure and HLA in healthy donors. Primers: 60 Vbeta forward and 13 Jbeta reverse. Repertoires were generated with immunoSEQ multiplex PCR, while TCRdb's copy carries only in-frame clones and drops some. The table records 110,000 to 150,000 clones, roughly 75% of them present only once. What was sequenced was PBMCs. These receptors were collected from a young man in good health and CMV-seronegative.

The chain links TRBV4-1 to TRBJ2-3, with 10 bases aligning to TRBD1. Trimming removed 4 bases from V and 5 bases from J; junction bases left unmatched: 3. This CDR3 region has 14 residues. In germline, CDR1 is MGHRA, CDR2 YSYEKL. CDR3 sequence: CASSRQGARDTQYF. Written as DNA, the CDR3 is TGCGCCAGCAGCCGACAGGGGGCAAGAGATACGCAGTATTTT.

The gene calls are TRBV9 and TRBJ2-3; D is perhaps TRBD1 (6 bases). V was trimmed by 3 bases and J by 2 bases, leaving 10 bases between them. The CDR3 is made up of 14 amino acids. Germline-derived CDR1 and CDR2 are SGDLS and YYNGEE. The DNA of the CDR3 is TGTGCCAGCAGCGAACAGGGCTTCACAGATACGCAGTATTTT. It codes for CASSEQGFTDTQYF. The full variable domain, in which reference TRBV9 and TRBJ2-3 provide the parts outside the CDR3, is DSGVTQTPKHLITATGQRVTLRCSPRSGDLSVYWYQQSLDQGLQFLIQYYNGEERAKGNILERFSAQQFPDLHSELNLSSLELGDSALYFCASSEQGFTDTQYFGPGTRLTVL.

The J gene is TRBJ1-1, the V gene TRBV12-5, with 8 nucleotides matching TRBD1. Germline trimming cut 3 bases from V and 8 bases from J; bases unmatched to any gene: 5. There are 13 residues in the CDR3. Looked up from germline, CDR1 is LGHNT and CDR2 is FRNRAP. For the CDR3, the DNA is TGTGCTAGTGGTTTAGGGGACAGGAGAGAAGCTTTCTTT. It is translated as CASGLGDRREAFF.

The genes are TRBV4-1 and TRBJ2-3; 9 positions match TRBD2. V lost 2 bases and J lost 6; bases outside the gene matches: 6. CDR1 is MGHRA, CDR2 YSYEKL, per germline. CDR3 length: 15 residues. CDR3 nucleotides: TGCGCCAGCAGCCAACTTAGCGGGAGTCGGGATACGCAGTATTTT. It is translated as CASSQLSGSRDTQYF.

In nucleotides, the CDR3 is TGCGCCAGCAGCCAAGAAAGCCTAGCGGGGGGCGATACGCAGTATTTT. Protein: CASSQESLAGGDTQYF. The V gene is TRBV4-1, the J gene TRBJ2-3; TRBD2 agrees at 11 bases. The CDR3 extends over 16 amino acids. Germline lookup yields CDR1 MGHRA and CDR2 YSYEKL. V lost 0 bases, J lost 6 bases, and 5 bases stayed unmatched.

This clone was observed a handful of times. The chain employs TRBV6-7 and TRBJ2-1, with D tentatively TRBD2 (5 bases). TRBV6-7 is filed as an ORF, its function uncertain. V dropped 0 bases and J dropped 4 bases, with 16 bases sitting between them. The CDR3 is 17 residues long. The CDR3 here is CASSYSVSGKLYNEQFF. CDR3 nucleotide sequence: TGTGCCAGCAGTTACTCGGTTTCGGGGAAACTTTACAATGAGCAGTTCTTC.

This rearrangement joins TRBV28 to TRBJ2-1, with D perhaps matching TRBD2 (6 bases). V was pared by 5 bases and J by 4 bases, with 15 bases between. This CDR3 contains 15 residues. Per germline, CDR1 MDHEN and CDR2 SYDVKM. CDR3 amino acids: CASSPLASVYNEQFF. CDR3 DNA sequence: TGTGCCAGCAGTCCTCTCGCTAGCGTGTACAATGAGCAGTTCTTC.

The count of this clone is one. This chain uses TRBV19 with TRBJ1-1; 7 nucleotides align to TRBD1. The CDR3 is made up of 15 amino acids. Germline CDR1 and CDR2: LNHDA and SQIVND (reference sequence). The V segment lost 5 bases and the J segment 3 bases; nucleotides outside the gene matches: 9. CDR3 sequence: CASSPSQGWDTEAFF. DNA for the CDR3: TGTGCCAGTAGTCCGTCACAGGGGTGGGACACTGAAGCTTTCTTT.